A single sample gave rise to the 22 T cell receptor beta chains below, sequenced in a study of T cells in Graves' hyperthyroidism and ophthalmopathy. Amplification of TCR beta CDR3 regions used RNA as the template. During a first-round RT-PCR of the TCR CDR3, the HTBI primer set was used. TCRdb independently ran MiXCR on the multiplex PCR reads; one entry per CDR3 protein. The sample yields about 200,000 distinct CDR3 sequences, around 17% seen once. Sequenced: blood. Every receptor here comes from a man aged 35-49 years with Graves' hyperthyroidism.

This clonotype was picked up a small number of times. The rearrangement joins TRBV28 to TRBJ1-2; D unclear. The CDR3 length is 13 residues. CDR1 is MDHEN, CDR2 SYDVKM, per germline. The V gene lost 2 bases and the J gene lost 5 bases, with 9 bases spanning the gap. CDR3 in DNA: TGTGCCAGCAGTTTAGTCAGGAGATATGGCTACACCTTC. It is translated as CASSLVRRYGYTF.

The rearrangement joins TRBV6-1 to TRBJ2-7; 7 nucleotides agree with TRBD2. V shed 6 bases, J shed 4 bases, and the junction held 3 bases outside the gene matches. The CDR3 loop spans 12 amino acids. The germline CDR1 and CDR2 sequences are MNHNS and SASEGT. The CDR3, as DNA: TGTGCCAGCAGCTGGGAGGGGTACGAGCAGTACTTC. Amino acids: CASSWEGYEQYF.

V and J are TRBV7-2 and TRBJ2-5, with 12 positions matching TRBD2. This CDR3 is 15 amino acids long. V shed 6 bases, J shed 5 bases, and the junction held 7 bases outside the gene matches. CDR1 and CDR2 from the germline V gene are SGHTA and FQGNSA. In nucleotides, the CDR3 is TGTGCCAGCAGACTACTAGCGGGGGGCGGGGAGACCCAGTACTTC. Its translation: CASRLLAGGGETQYF.

This clonotype turned up a few times. The CDR3 here is CASRSQGGTNEKLFF. CDR3 sequence (DNA): TGTGCCAGCAGGTCACAGGGGGGAACTAATGAAAAACTGTTTTTT. The chain is built from TRBV2 and TRBJ1-4, with 8 nucleotides matching TRBD1. Germline V CDR1 and CDR2: SNHLY, FYNNEI. V lost 6 bases to trimming and J lost 1 base; unmatched junction nucleotides: 4. The length of the CDR3 is 15 residues.

This clonotype was observed a handful of times. This rearrangement joins TRBV7-2 to TRBJ1-2; D unclear. Between the trimmed V and J ends, which lost 4 bases and 4 bases, there was a span of 16 bases. The V gene's germline CDR1 is SGHTA and CDR2 FQGNSA. This CDR3 has 15 amino acids. As DNA, the CDR3 is TGTGCCAGCAGCTCAAAAATTGAGAGTCCCTATGGCTACACCTTC. This gives the protein CASSSKIESPYGYTF.

The V call is TRBV6-5, the J call TRBJ1-2, with D uncertain. There are 13 residues in the CDR3. Germline V lookup: CDR1 MNHEY, CDR2 SVGAGI. V was pared by 2 bases and J by 13 bases, with 17 bases between. CDR3 sequence: CASSYGVRDGATF. The CDR3 DNA is TGTGCCAGCAGTTACGGTGTAAGAGACGGTGCCACCTTC.

This clonotype has a handful of counts. DNA of the CDR3: TGTGCCAGCGCTACTAGCGGGGGAGATAGTCCAGTTTCCTACGAGCAGTACTTC. It specifies CASATSGGDSPVSYEQYF. The V and J genes are TRBV27 and TRBJ2-7; the match to TRBD2 covers 11 bases. Germline-derived CDR1 and CDR2 are MNHEY and SMNVEV (reference sequence). V lost 8 bases and J lost 1; bases outside the gene matches: 16. The CDR3 sequence is 18 residues long.

This clonotype was found many times. This chain connects TRBV5-1 to TRBJ1-2, with a weak D call TRBD1 (6 bases). The germline V gene encodes CDR1 SGHRS and CDR2 YFSETQ. Trimming removed 7 bases at V and 3 bases at J, with 13 bases between. The CDR3 runs to 13 residues. Here the CDR3 reads CASRGQRDYGYTF. The CDR3 nucleotides read TGCGCCAGCCGAGGACAGAGGGACTATGGCTACACCTTC.

The sample holds a few counts of this clonotype. One end of the junction varies from germline; a read error may be responsible. V and J are TRBV5-1 and TRBJ1-2; maybe TRBD1 (6 bases). Germline CDR1 and CDR2: SGHRS and YFSETQ. There are 17 residues in the CDR3. The CDR3 DNA sequence: TGCGCCAGCAGCTTGGGGCAGGGGCATTTTGAGGGCTATGGCTACGCCTTC. It encodes CASSLGQGHFEGYGYAF.

This clonotype was picked up many times. V gene TRBV9 combines with J gene TRBJ1-2, with D unclear. Germline values: CDR1 SGDLS, CDR2 YYNGEE. This CDR3 is built from 12 residues. Between the trimmed V and J ends, which lost 0 bases and 6 bases, there was a span of 6 bases. The chain's CDR3 is CASSVGPDGYTF. DNA of the CDR3: TGTGCCAGCAGCGTAGGACCGGATGGCTACACCTTC. The variable domain in full, with the rest retrieved from reference TRBV9 and TRBJ1-2, is DSGVTQTPKHLITATGQRVTLRCSPRSGDLSVYWYQQSLDQGLQFLIQYYNGEERAKGNILERFSAQQFPDLHSELNLSSLELGDSALYFCASSVGPDGYTFGSGTRLTVV.

V is TRBV19 and J is TRBJ2-6, with D unresolved. Trimming removed 5 bases from V and 0 bases from J, with 14 bases in between. CDR1 LNHDA and CDR2 SQIVND come from the germline V gene (reference sequence). The CDR3 runs to 17 residues. The CDR3 nucleotides read TGTGCCAGTAGTCCCCGGATATCGACCTCTGGGGCCAACGTCCTGACTTTC. Translation gives CASSPRISTSGANVLTF.

This clonotype appeared many times. CDR3 amino acids: CASSLTDFNEKLFF. The CDR3 coding sequence is TGCGCCAGCAGCTTGACGGACTTTAATGAAAAACTGTTTTTT. The genes are TRBV5-1 and TRBJ1-4; D ambiguous. Trimming removed 1 base from V and 4 bases from J, with 8 bases in between. Germline V gene sequence: CDR1 SGHRS, CDR2 YFSETQ. This CDR3 spans 14 amino acids.

The sample holds one count of this clonotype. The chain is built from TRBV9 and TRBJ2-2; D is undetermined. V dropped 0 bases and J dropped 4 bases, with 4 bases sitting between them. Looked up from germline, CDR1 is SGDLS and CDR2 is YYNGEE. The CDR3 consists of 13 residues. CDR3 amino acids: CASSVVITGELFF. In DNA form, the CDR3 reads TGTGCCAGCAGCGTAGTGATCACCGGGGAGCTGTTTTTT.

This clonotype was recorded at least ten times. The chain employs TRBV2 and TRBJ1-5; weak D call: TRBD1 (6 bases). This CDR3 has 14 amino acids. Deletions cut 5 bases from V and 3 bases from J, with 11 bases between. Germline CDR1 SNHLY, CDR2 FYNNEI. CDR3: CASSIQGHNQPQHF. In nucleotides, the CDR3 is TGTGCCAGCAGTATACAGGGCCACAATCAGCCCCAGCATTTT.

This clonotype has only a few counts. The rearrangement joins TRBV5-1 to TRBJ2-5; 9 nucleotides match TRBD2. V lost 6 bases, J lost 1 base, and 10 bases stayed unmatched. The germline gives CDR1 SGHRS, CDR2 YFSETQ. The CDR3 contains 16 residues. This CDR3 reads CASTQDAGLAQETQYF. CDR3 sequence (DNA): TGCGCCAGCACCCAGGACGCGGGACTAGCCCAAGAGACCCAGTACTTC.

The chain links TRBV30 to TRBJ2-1, with 9 bases lining up with TRBD2. V shed 7 bases and J 5 bases; nucleotides not matched to a gene: 6. The germline V gene has CDR1 GTSNPN and CDR2 SVGIG (reference sequence). The length of the CDR3 is 13 residues. CDR3 sequence: CALSGGTNNEQFF. For the CDR3, the DNA is TGTGCCTTAAGCGGGGGGACCAACAATGAGCAGTTCTTC.

This clonotype has ten or more counts. The chain joins TRBV2 to TRBJ1-5; D unresolved. Trimming shortened V by 4 bases and J by 9 bases, and 13 bases separated the two germline ends. CDR1 and CDR2 (germline): SNHLY, FYNNEI. The CDR3 consists of 13 residues. The CDR3 bases are TGTGCCAGCAGTGTGTATACCGTCTCGCCCCAGCATTTT. This gives the protein CASSVYTVSPQHF.

This clonotype was counted ten times or more. This rearrangement joins TRBV7-2 to TRBJ1-4, with D maybe TRBD1 (5 bases). From germline, CDR1 is SGHTA and CDR2 FQGNSA. CDR3 length equals 15 residues. The V end was cut by 5 bases, the J end by 3 bases, with 13 bases between. Here the CDR3 DNA reads TGTGCCAGCAGCCCAGGGCTTCGGGCTAATGAAAAACTGTTTTTT. It codes for CASSPGLRANEKLFF.

At least ten counts were recorded for this clonotype. The V and J genes are TRBV7-2 and TRBJ2-7; 10 bases agree with TRBD1. Germline CDR1 SGHTA, CDR2 FQGNSA. Losses at the gene ends were 3 bases for V and 5 bases for J; bases not matched to a gene: 7. The CDR3 length is 15 residues. This chain's CDR3 is CASSFRQGAVDEQYF. Here the CDR3 DNA reads TGTGCCAGCAGCTTTCGACAGGGGGCTGTCGACGAGCAGTACTTC.

This clonotype was counted many times. This chain connects TRBV12-3 or TRBV12-4 to TRBJ1-2; D gene uncertain. Trimming took 5 bases from V and 6 from J, leaving 13 bases between them. The CDR3 loop spans 13 amino acids. CDR3 loop: CASSMHWTDGYTF. CDR3 DNA: TGTGCCAGCAGTATGCATTGGACGGATGGCTACACCTTC.

This clonotype was seen only a few times. V usage is TRBV28 and J usage is TRBJ2-6; 7 nucleotides line up with TRBD1. The CDR3 is 15 amino acids. Germline V gene data show CDR1 as MDHEN and CDR2 as SYDVKM. Germline trimming cut 7 bases from V and 2 bases from J; bases unmatched to any gene: 5. Here the CDR3 reads CASTPGGTGANVLTF. The DNA of the CDR3 is TGTGCCAGCACCCCAGGGGGTACTGGGGCCAACGTCCTGACTTTC.

This clonotype has more than one count but fewer than ten. The rearrangement uses TRBV15 and TRBJ1-1; the D is unclear. The CDR3 length is 13 residues. Germline CDR1 LNHNV, CDR2 YYDKDF (reference sequence). Trimming took 2 bases from V and 6 from J, leaving 10 bases between them. The CDR3 here is CATSRSDSAEAFF. CDR3 nucleotide sequence: TGTGCCACCAGCAGATCAGACTCGGCTGAAGCTTTCTTT.